This TCR beta chain was identified during a study of blood T cell repertoires in COVID-19. This CDR3 has 13 amino acids. Germline CDR1 reads LNHDA; CDR2 reads SQIVND (reference sequence). Trimming removed 1 base from V and 3 bases from J, with 6 bases in between. Only in-frame clones appear in the TCRdb table, and some are missing; sequencing was by immunoSEQ multiplex PCR. The sample lists fewer than 130,000 clones; around 85% were seen once. The genes are TRBV19 and TRBJ2-5; D not resolved. The sample taken for sequencing was peripheral blood. The TCR originated in a man aged 65-85 years with active or convalescent COVID-19. The CDR3 spells CASSIGSEETQYF. DNA for the CDR3: TGTGCCAGTAGTATAGGATCGGAAGAGACCCAGTACTTC. The variable domain in full, with the rest retrieved from reference TRBV19 and TRBJ2-5, is DGGITQSPKYLFRKEGQNVTLSCEQNLNHDAMYWYRQDPGQGLRLIYYSQIVNDFQKGDIAEGYSVSREKKESFPLTVTSAQKNPTAFYLCASSIGSEETQYFGPGTRLLVL.